A selection of T cell receptor beta chains follows, all from one sample in a study of CD8+CD57+ T cells in acquired aplastic anemia. TCRdb itself ran the reads through MiXCR, one entry per CDR3 protein. The sample has some 150,000 distinct CDR3 sequences, 40% to 55% seen once; the top ten hold under 1.2%. The specimen was sorted CD4+, CD8+, or CD8+CD57+ T cells (not recorded which) from PBMCs. Every receptor here comes from a human donor with aplastic anemia. The CDR3 runs from the conserved cysteine through the conserved F or W. Fields, in order: V gene, J gene, D gene, clone size, CDR3 protein, CDR3 DNA. A D gene is named only where the DNA matches it firmly. Size is omitted from some rows. Given values are once, few, many or a class for expanded clones.

TRBV6-2/TRBV6-3,TRBJ2-1,TRBD2,many,CASSYSAGGEFF,TGTGCCAGCAGTTACTCAGCGGGGGGGGAGTTCTTC
TRBV6-4,TRBJ2-2,-,-,CASSERGADTGELFF,TGTGCCAGCAGTGAGCGAGGGGCCGACACCGGGGAGCTGTTTTTT
TRBV6-1,TRBJ2-7,-,many,CAIDPSGIHDEQYF,TGTGCCATTGACCCTTCGGGCATCCACGACGAGCAGTACTTC
TRBV6-1,TRBJ1-5,TRBD1,many,CASIQPGTVNQPQHF,TGTGCCAGCATCCAACCCGGGACAGTGAATCAGCCCCAGCATTTT
TRBV2,TRBJ1-5,-,few,CASSSDRGSSQPQHF,TGTGCCAGCAGTTCGGATCGCGGCTCCAGCCAGCCCCAGCATTTT
TRBV7-2,TRBJ2-7,TRBD1,many,CASSPTGVSIEQYF,TGTGCCAGCAGTCCGACAGGGGTTAGTATCGAGCAGTACTTC
TRBV7-3,TRBJ2-3,-,-,CASSFGGANTDTQYF,TGTGCCAGCAGCTTTGGGGGGGCAAACACAGATACGCAGTATTTT
TRBV9,TRBJ2-3,TRBD1,-,CASSSRTGPSTDTQYF,TGTGCCAGCAGCTCCCGGACAGGGCCCTCCACAGATACGCAGTATTTT
TRBV25-1,TRBJ1-1,-,once,CASSEWKAGATEAFF,TGTGCCAGCAGTGAATGGAAGGCAGGGGCGACTGAAGCTTTCTTT
TRBV5-1,TRBJ2-7,TRBD1,many,CASSLGQGADEQYF,TGCGCCAGCAGCTTGGGCCAGGGGGCCGACGAGCAGTACTTC
TRBV15,TRBJ2-7,-,-,CATSRGSSTVPEQYF,TGTGCCACCAGCAGAGGTAGTTCGACAGTTCCCGAGCAGTACTTC
TRBV19,TRBJ2-7,-,-,CASRLTGTYEQYF,TGTGCCAGTCGCCTTACAGGGACCTACGAGCAGTACTTC
TRBV7-9,TRBJ1-2,-,many,CASSSTGGVRGNYGYTF,TGTGCCAGCAGCTCCACCGGGGGGGTTCGGGGGAACTATGGCTACACCTTC
TRBV20-1,TRBJ2-1,TRBD2,few,CSAEGLAESYNEQFF,TGCAGTGCGGAGGGACTAGCGGAATCCTACAATGAGCAGTTCTTC
TRBV7-9,TRBJ2-7,-,many,CASSLEQGLPGEQYF,TGTGCCAGCAGCTTAGAACAGGGACTACCTGGCGAGCAGTACTTC
TRBV29-1,TRBJ2-3,-,-,CSVDGTHTDTQYF,TGCAGCGTTGACGGGACTCACACAGATACGCAGTATTTT
TRBV19,TRBJ1-2,-,-,CASSIRRGPYGYTF,TGTGCCAGTAGTATCCGCAGGGGTCCCTATGGCTACACCTTC
TRBV27,TRBJ1-2,TRBD1,once,CASSSWQSTGRGYTF,TGTGCCAGCAGTTCATGGCAGTCGACAGGGCGCGGCTACACCTTC
TRBV5-4,TRBJ1-1,-,-,CASRLAGGPSGAFF,TGTGCCAGCAGACTGGCGGGGGGCCCCTCAGGGGCTTTCTTT
TRBV3-1,TRBJ2-7,-,many,CASRAGPGYEQYF,TGTGCCAGCCGTGCGGGACCGGGCTACGAGCAGTACTTC
TRBV18,TRBJ2-1,-,-,CASSPGVEGPNEQFF,TGTGCCAGCTCACCCGGGGTGGAGGGTCCGAATGAGCAGTTCTTC
TRBV27,TRBJ1-6,-,-,CASSLSIGGDNSPLHF,TGTGCCAGCAGTTTATCGATAGGGGGGGATAATTCACCCCTCCACTTT
TRBV15,TRBJ2-3,-,many,CATSRSGREADTQYF,TGTGCCACCAGCAGGTCTGGCAGGGAGGCAGATACGCAGTATTTT
TRBV6-1,TRBJ1-1,-,-,CASSDVVRGNTEAFF,TGTGCCAGCAGTGATGTTGTTAGGGGGAACACTGAAGCTTTCTTT
TRBV10-3,TRBJ2-7,-,few,CAINEGGGYEQYF,TGTGCCATCAACGAGGGAGGGGGCTACGAGCAGTACTTC
TRBV29-1,TRBJ2-7,TRBD2,-,CSVELAGAREQYF,TGCAGCGTTGAGCTAGCGGGAGCCAGAGAGCAGTACTTC
TRBV20-1,TRBJ1-3,-,many,CSARDPRSSGNTIYF,TGCAGTGCTAGAGATCCTCGGAGTTCTGGAAACACCATATATTTT
TRBV2,TRBJ2-6,-,-,CASSPDSGANVLTF,TGTGCCAGCAGTCCGGACTCTGGGGCCAACGTCCTGACTTTC
TRBV7-8,TRBJ2-7,-,few,CASSLIRHEQYF,TGTGCCAGCAGCTTAATTCGCCACGAGCAGTACTTC
TRBV19,TRBJ1-5,TRBD1,-,CASTGAGGYQPQHF,TGTGCCAGTACCGGGGCAGGGGGATACCAGCCCCAGCATTTT
TRBV18,TRBJ1-3,-,-,CASSPTKDRGGNTIYF,TGTGCCAGCTCACCGACTAAGGACAGAGGTGGAAACACCATATATTTT
TRBV9,TRBJ2-7,TRBD1,many,CASSVDRAGGPLSYEQYF,TGTGCCAGCAGCGTAGATCGGGCAGGGGGCCCTCTTTCCTACGAGCAGTACTTC
TRBV7-8,TRBJ2-5,TRBD2,many,CASSPGLAGGSYQETQYF,TGTGCCAGCAGCCCAGGACTAGCGGGGGGATCGTACCAAGAGACCCAGTACTTC
TRBV7-2,TRBJ2-7,-,few,CASSLVISYEQYF,TGCGCCAGCAGCTTGGTCATCTCCTACGAGCAGTACTTC
TRBV2,TRBJ1-3,-,-,CASSDEGDTGNTIYF,TGTGCCAGCAGTGACGAGGGGGACACTGGAAACACCATATATTTT
TRBV2,TRBJ2-3,TRBD1,-,CASSERGLGIDTQYF,TGTGCCAGCAGTGAGAGGGGGCTGGGCATAGATACGCAGTATTTT
TRBV19,TRBJ1-1,-,many,CASSKGGRQLNTEAFF,TGTGCCAGTAGTAAGGGCGGGCGGCAGCTGAACACTGAAGCTTTCTTT
TRBV24-1,TRBJ2-3,TRBD2,once,CATSDLAGLAGHTDTQYF,TGTGCCACCAGTGATCTGGCGGGACTAGCGGGGCACACAGATACGCAGTATTTT
TRBV6-1,TRBJ2-7,-,-,CASSAMTGGAAEQYF,TGTGCCAGCAGTGCGATGACGGGTGGGGCCGCGGAGCAGTACTTC
TRBV5-1,TRBJ1-6,-,few,CASSLAMSLNSPLHF,TGCGCCAGCAGCTTGGCCATGAGCCTTAATTCACCCCTCCACTTT
TRBV4-2,TRBJ1-2,TRBD1,many,CASSQEGQGALAYGYTF,TGTGCCAGCAGCCAGGAGGGACAGGGGGCGCTTGCCTATGGCTACACCTTC
TRBV5-6,TRBJ1-2,-,many,CASSLGTRANYGYTF,TGTGCCAGCAGCCTCGGGACAAGAGCTAACTATGGCTACACCTTC
TRBV2,TRBJ2-1,TRBD2,many,CASNSGGAGQFF,TGTGCCAGCAATAGCGGGGGGGCCGGGCAGTTCTTC
TRBV7-3,TRBJ2-3,-,-,CASSFWTASTETQYF,TGTGCCAGCAGCTTTTGGACAGCTAGCACAGAGACGCAGTATTTT
TRBV5-1,TRBJ2-1,-,many,CASSPAGSAYNEQFF,TGCGCCAGCAGCCCGGCCGGATCGGCGTACAATGAGCAGTTCTTC
TRBV15,TRBJ1-4,-,many,CATSREARGVEKLFF,TGTGCCACCAGCAGAGAAGCCAGGGGTGTGGAAAAACTGTTTTTT
TRBV12-5,TRBJ2-7,TRBD2,many,CASGGGGAGDYEQYF,TGTGCTAGTGGTGGTGGTGGAGCGGGGGACTACGAGCAGTACTTC
TRBV5-1,TRBJ1-4,TRBD1,few,CASSLEPQGGTNEKLFF,TGCGCCAGCAGCTTGGAACCTCAGGGGGGGACTAATGAAAAACTGTTTTTT
TRBV24-1,TRBJ1-3,-,few,CATTEVLSGNTIYF,TGTGCCACCACTGAGGTCCTCTCTGGAAACACCATATATTTT